This TCR beta chain derives from a study of blood T cell repertoires in COVID-19. Only in-frame clones appear in the TCRdb table, and some are missing; sequencing was by immunoSEQ multiplex PCR. This table holds approximately 200,000 clones, approximately 80% found once. This CDR3 has 12 residues. The germline V and J ends were trimmed by 5 bases and 5 bases, with 9 bases remaining between them. Germline lookup yields CDR1 SGHTA and CDR2 FQGTGA. The chain combines TRBV7-3 with TRBJ2-5, with D tentatively TRBD2 (5 bases). The sample was PBMCs or T cells enriched from blood (not recorded which). The sequence came from a man aged 55 to 70 who had recovered from COVID-19. The CDR3 sequence: CASSRRGETQYF. The CDR3 DNA follows: TGTGCCAGCAGCCGCCGGGGTGAGACCCAGTACTTC.